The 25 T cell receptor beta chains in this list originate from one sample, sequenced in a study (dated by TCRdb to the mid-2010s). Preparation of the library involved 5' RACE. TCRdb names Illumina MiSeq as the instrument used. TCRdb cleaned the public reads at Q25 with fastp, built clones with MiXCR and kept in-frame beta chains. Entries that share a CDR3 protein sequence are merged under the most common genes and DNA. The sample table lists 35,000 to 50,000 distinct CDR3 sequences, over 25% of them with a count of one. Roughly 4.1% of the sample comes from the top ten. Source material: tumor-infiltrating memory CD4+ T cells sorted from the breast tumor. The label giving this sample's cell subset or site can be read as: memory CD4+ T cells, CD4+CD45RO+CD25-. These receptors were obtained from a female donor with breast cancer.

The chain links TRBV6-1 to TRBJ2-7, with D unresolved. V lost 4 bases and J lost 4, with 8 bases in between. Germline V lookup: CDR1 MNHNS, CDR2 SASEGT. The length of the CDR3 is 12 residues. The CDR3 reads CASSVWQYEQYF. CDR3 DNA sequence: TGTGCCAGCAGTGTATGGCAGTACGAGCAGTACTTC.

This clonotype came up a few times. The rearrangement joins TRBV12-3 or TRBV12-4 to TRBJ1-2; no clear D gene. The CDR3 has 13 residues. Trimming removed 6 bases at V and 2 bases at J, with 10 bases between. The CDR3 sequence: CASSNSLNYGYTF. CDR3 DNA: TGTGCCAGCAGCAACAGTTTGAACTATGGCTACACCTTC.

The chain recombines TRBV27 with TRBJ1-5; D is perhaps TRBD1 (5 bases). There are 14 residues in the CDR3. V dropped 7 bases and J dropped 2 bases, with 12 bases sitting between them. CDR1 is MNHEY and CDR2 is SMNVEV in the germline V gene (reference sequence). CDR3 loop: CASNHRDGNQPQHF. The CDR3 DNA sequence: TGTGCCAGCAATCACCGGGACGGCAATCAGCCCCAGCATTTT.

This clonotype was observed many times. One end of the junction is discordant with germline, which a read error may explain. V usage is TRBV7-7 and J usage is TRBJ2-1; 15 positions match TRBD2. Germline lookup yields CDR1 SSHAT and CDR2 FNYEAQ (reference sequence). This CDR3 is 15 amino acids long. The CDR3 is CASSVGLAGGNEQFF. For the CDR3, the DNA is TGTGCTAGCAGCGTGGGACTAGCGGGGGGCAATGAGCAGTTCTTC. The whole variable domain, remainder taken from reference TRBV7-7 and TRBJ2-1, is GAGVSQSPRYKVTKRGQDVTLRCDPISSHATLYWYQQALGQGPEFLTYFNYEAQPDKSGLPSDRFSAERPEGSISTLTIQRTEQRDSAMYRCASSVGLAGGNEQFFGPGTRLTVL.

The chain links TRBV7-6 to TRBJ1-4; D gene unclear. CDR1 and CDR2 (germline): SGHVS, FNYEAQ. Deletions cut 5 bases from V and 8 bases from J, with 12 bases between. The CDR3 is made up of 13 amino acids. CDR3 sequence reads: CASSPLPGEKLFF. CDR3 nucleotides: TGTGCCAGCAGCCCTCTCCCGGGAGAAAAACTGTTTTTT.

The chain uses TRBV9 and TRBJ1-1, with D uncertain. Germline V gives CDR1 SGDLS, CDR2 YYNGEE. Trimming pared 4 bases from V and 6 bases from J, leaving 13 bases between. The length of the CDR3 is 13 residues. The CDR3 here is CASSSEGRSEAFF. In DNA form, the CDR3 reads TGTGCCAGCAGCTCCGAGGGCAGATCTGAAGCTTTCTTT.

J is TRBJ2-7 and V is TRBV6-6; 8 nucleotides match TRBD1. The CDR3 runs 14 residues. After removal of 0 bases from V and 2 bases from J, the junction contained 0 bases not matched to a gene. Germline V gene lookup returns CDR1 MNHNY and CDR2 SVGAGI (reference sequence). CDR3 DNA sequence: TGTGCCAGCAGTTACTCACAGGGGGCCTACGAGCAGTACTTC. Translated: CASSYSQGAYEQYF.

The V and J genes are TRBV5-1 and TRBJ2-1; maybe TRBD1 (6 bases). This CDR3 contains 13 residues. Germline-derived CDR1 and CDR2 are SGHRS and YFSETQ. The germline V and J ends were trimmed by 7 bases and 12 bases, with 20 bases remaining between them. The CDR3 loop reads CASVLSTGKRQFF. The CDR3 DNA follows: TGCGCCAGCGTACTCTCTACAGGGAAACGGCAGTTCTTC.

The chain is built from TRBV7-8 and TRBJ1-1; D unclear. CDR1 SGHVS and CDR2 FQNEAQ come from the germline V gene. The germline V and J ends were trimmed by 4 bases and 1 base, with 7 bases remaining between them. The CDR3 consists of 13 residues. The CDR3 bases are TGTGCCAGCAGCTCTGACCGGAACACTGAAGCTTTCTTT. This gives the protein CASSSDRNTEAFF.

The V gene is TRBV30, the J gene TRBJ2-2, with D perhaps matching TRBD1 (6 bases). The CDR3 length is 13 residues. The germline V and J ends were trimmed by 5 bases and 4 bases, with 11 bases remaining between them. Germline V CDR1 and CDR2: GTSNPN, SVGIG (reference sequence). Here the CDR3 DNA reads TGTGCCTGGGGTAAACAGGGCACCGGGGAGCTGTTTTTT. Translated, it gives CAWGKQGTGELFF.

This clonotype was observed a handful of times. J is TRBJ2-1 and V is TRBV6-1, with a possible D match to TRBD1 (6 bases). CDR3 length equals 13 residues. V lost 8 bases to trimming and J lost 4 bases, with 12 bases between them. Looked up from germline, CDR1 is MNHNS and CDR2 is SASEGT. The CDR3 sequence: CASFQGTYNEQFF. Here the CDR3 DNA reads TGTGCCAGCTTTCAGGGGACGTACAATGAGCAGTTCTTC.

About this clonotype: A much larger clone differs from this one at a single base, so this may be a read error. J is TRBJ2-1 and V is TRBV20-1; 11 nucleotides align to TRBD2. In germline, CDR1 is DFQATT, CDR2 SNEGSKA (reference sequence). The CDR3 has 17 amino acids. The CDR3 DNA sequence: TGCAGTGCTAGAGGGCCTAGCGGGGGGAACGACTACAATGACCAGTTCTTC. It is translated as CSARGPSGGNDYNDQFF.

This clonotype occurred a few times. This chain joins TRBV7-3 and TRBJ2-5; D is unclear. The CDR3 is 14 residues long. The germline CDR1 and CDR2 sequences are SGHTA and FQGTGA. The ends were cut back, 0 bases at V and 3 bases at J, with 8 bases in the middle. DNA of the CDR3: TGTGCCAGCAGCTTAACGGCCGGAAAAGAGACCCAGTACTTC. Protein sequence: CASSLTAGKETQYF.

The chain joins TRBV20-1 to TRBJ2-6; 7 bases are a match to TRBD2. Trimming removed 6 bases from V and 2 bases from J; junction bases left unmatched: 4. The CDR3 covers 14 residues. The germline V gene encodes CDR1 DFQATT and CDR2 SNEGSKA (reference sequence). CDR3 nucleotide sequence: TGCAGTGCAAGGACTAGGACTGGGGCCAACGTCCTGACTTTC. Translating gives CSARTRTGANVLTF.

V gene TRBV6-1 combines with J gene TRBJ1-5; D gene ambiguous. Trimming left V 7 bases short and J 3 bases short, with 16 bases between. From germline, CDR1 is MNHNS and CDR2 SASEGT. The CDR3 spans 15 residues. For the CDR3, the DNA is TGTGCCAGCAAGGTTGTCAGCCTTATCAATCAGCCCCAGCATTTT. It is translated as CASKVVSLINQPQHF.

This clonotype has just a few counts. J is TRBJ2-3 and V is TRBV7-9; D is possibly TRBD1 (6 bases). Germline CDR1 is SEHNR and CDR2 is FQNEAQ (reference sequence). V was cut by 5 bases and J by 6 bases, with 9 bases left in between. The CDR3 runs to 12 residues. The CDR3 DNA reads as TGTGCCAGCAGCCCCCAGGGGGATACGCAGTATTTT. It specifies CASSPQGDTQYF.

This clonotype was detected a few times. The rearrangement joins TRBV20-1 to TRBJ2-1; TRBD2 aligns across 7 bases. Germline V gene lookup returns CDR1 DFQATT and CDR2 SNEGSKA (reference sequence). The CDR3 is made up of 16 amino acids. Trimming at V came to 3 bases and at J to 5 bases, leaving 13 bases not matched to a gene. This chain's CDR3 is CSARSQQAGIDNEQFF. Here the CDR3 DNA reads TGCAGTGCTAGGAGTCAACAAGCGGGAATCGACAATGAGCAGTTCTTC.

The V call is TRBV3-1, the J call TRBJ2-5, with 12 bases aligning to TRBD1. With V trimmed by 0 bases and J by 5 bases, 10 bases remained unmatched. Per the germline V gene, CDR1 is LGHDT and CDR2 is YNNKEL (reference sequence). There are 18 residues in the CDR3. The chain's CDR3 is CASSQEMGTGGILETQYF. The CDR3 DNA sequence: TGTGCCAGCAGCCAAGAAATGGGGACAGGGGGCATTCTGGAGACCCAGTACTTC.

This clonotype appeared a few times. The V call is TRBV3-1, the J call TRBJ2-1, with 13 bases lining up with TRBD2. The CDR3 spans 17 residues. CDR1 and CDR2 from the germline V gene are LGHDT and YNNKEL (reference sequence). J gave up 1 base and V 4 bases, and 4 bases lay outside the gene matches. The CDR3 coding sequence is TGTGCCAGCAGCCCCGGGACTAGCGGGGTTTCCTACAATGAGCAGTTCTTC. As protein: CASSPGTSGVSYNEQFF.

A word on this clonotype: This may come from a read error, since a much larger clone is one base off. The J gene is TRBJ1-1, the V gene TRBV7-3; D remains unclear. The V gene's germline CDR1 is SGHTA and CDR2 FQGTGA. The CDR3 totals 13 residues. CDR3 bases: TGTGTCAGCAGCGCTCAGGCGCACACTGAAGCTTTCTTT. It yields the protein CVSSAQAHTEAFF.

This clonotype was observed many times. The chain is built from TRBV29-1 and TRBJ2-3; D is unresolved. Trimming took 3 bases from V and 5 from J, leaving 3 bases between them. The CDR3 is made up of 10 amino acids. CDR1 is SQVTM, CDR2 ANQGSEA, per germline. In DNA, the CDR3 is TGCAGCGTTGATGGAGATACGCAGTATTTT. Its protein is CSVDGDTQYF.

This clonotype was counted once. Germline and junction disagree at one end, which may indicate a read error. The CDR3: CASTLQGGNTEASF. DNA of the CDR3: TGTGCCAGCACCTTACAGGGGGGAAACACTGAAGCTTCCTTT. The rearrangement links TRBV2 to TRBJ1-1, with TRBD1 matching over 8 bases. Germline CDR1 reads SNHLY; CDR2 reads FYNNEI. This CDR3 contains 14 residues.

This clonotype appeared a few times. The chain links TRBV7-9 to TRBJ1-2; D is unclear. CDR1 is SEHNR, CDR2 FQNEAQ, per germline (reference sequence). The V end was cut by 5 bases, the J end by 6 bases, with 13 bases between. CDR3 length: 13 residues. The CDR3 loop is CASSAARTDGYTF. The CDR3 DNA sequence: TGTGCCAGCAGCGCGGCTAGGACGGATGGCTACACCTTC.

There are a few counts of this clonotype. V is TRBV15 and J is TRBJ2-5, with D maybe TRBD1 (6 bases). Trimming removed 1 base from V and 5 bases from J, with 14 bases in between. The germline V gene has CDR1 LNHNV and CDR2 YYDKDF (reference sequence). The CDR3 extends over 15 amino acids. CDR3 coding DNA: TGTGCCACCAGCAGAGTAGGACAGCCGGGGGAGACCCAGTACTTC. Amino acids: CATSRVGQPGETQYF.

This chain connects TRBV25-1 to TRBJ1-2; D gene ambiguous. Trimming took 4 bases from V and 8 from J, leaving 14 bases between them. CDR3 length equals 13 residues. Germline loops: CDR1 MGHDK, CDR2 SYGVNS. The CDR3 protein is CASSGLTRGGYTF. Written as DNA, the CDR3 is TGTGCCAGCAGTGGATTGACCCGGGGAGGCTACACCTTC.